Listed below are T cell receptor beta chains from one sample, sequenced in a study of blood T cell repertoires in COVID-19. TCRdb's table, derived via immunoSEQ multiplex PCR, lists solely in-frame clones and lacks some. Of some 270,000 clones listed, around nine tenths are singletons. Sequenced: peripheral blood. These receptors all come from a man aged 35-49 years with active or convalescent COVID-19. Each CDR3 is given with its conserved first and last residue. A D gene is named only where the DNA matches it firmly. Where a row states a size, it is once, few, many or the class of an expanded clone; other rows omit it.

V gene	D gene	clone size	J gene	CDR3 protein	CDR3 DNA
TRBV30	TRBD2	.	TRBJ2-7	CAYHSGGSEQYF	TGTGCCTACCACTCGGGGGGGAGCGAGCAGTACTTC
TRBV2	TRBD1	few	TRBJ1-2	CATTRGHNYGYTF	TGTGCCACGACGAGGGGGCACAACTATGGCTACACCTTC
TRBV9	TRBD1	.	TRBJ1-6	CASSDEDRHWNSPLHF	TGTGCCAGCAGCGACGAGGACAGGCATTGGAATTCACCCCTCCACTTT
TRBV9	TRBD1	.	TRBJ1-2	CASRTGDGYTF	TGTGCCAGCCGGACAGGTGATGGCTACACCTTC
TRBV10-1	.	.	TRBJ1-1	CASSVGDSNTEAFF	TGCGCCAGCAGTGTAGGGGATTCGAACACTGAAGCTTTCTTT
TRBV6-5	.	.	TRBJ2-5	CASSSGRQETQYF	TGTGCCAGCAGTTCGGGTCGGCAAGAGACCCAGTACTTC
TRBV28	TRBD1	.	TRBJ2-7	CASILGGHRGDEQYF	TGTGCCAGCATCCTTGGGGGACACAGGGGCGACGAGCAGTACTTC
TRBV5-4	TRBD1	.	TRBJ2-3	CASSLDRGVTDTQYF	TGTGCCAGCAGCTTGGACAGGGGAGTCACAGATACGCAGTATTTT
TRBV7-6	.	.	TRBJ2-2	CASSFSTGELFF	TGTGCCAGCAGCTTTAGCACCGGGGAGCTGTTTTTT
TRBV9	TRBD1	.	TRBJ1-2	CASSPRQGVGYGYTF	TGTGCCAGCAGCCCTCGACAGGGGGTTGGATATGGCTACACCTTC
TRBV11-3	.	once	TRBJ1-5	CASSLAGGEPQHF	TGTGCCAGCAGCTTAGCTGGGGGGGAGCCCCAGCATTTT
TRBV4-1	.	once	TRBJ2-2	CASSLGGGGSNTGELFF	TGCGCCAGCAGCCTAGGGGGGGGCGGCTCGAACACCGGGGAGCTGTTTTTT
TRBV6-6	.	.	TRBJ2-7	CASRGDTYEQYF	TGTGCCAGCAGGGGGGACACCTACGAGCAGTACTTC
TRBV19	TRBD1	.	TRBJ1-2	CASSIDAGGPGYGYTF	TGTGCCAGTAGTATAGACGCAGGGGGCCCAGGCTATGGCTACACCTTC
TRBV3-1/TRBV3-2	.	.	TRBJ2-7	CASSHAGQDRPYEQYF	TGTGCCAGCAGCCATGCGGGCCAAGATCGGCCCTACGAGCAGTACTTC
TRBV5-3	TRBD2	.	TRBJ2-7	CARSLSRTSGRPAYEQYF	TGTGCCAGAAGCTTGTCCCGGACTAGCGGGAGGCCCGCCTACGAGCAGTACTTC
TRBV5-4	TRBD2	once	TRBJ2-3	CASRTSGAGTDTQYF	TGTGCCAGCAGGACTAGCGGGGCGGGGACAGATACGCAGTATTTT
TRBV12-2	.	.	TRBJ2-2	CASRLWEREATGELFF	TGTGCAAGTCGCTTATGGGAGCGGGAGGCCACCGGGGAGCTGTTTTTT
TRBV11-3	.	.	TRBJ2-2	CASSLERNTGELFF	TGTGCCAGCAGCTTAGAGAGAAACACCGGGGAGCTGTTTTTT
TRBV5-1	.	.	TRBJ2-1	CASSFQQSEQFF	TGCGCCAGCAGCTTCCAACAGAGTGAGCAGTTCTTC
TRBV4-2	.	.	TRBJ2-1	CASSRRDLNNEQFF	TGTGCCAGCAGCCGCCGGGACTTAAACAATGAGCAGTTCTTC
TRBV11-2	TRBD2	.	TRBJ2-7	CASSLVRLANEQYF	TGTGCCAGCAGCTTAGTACGACTAGCGAACGAGCAGTACTTC
TRBV2	TRBD1	.	TRBJ2-3	CASSVQDRGRSDTQYF	TGTGCCAGCAGTGTCCAGGACAGGGGTCGTTCAGATACGCAGTATTTT
TRBV5-8	TRBD1	.	TRBJ1-2	CASRSTGKAYGYTF	TGTGCCAGTCGGTCGACAGGGAAGGCCTATGGCTACACCTTC
TRBV19	TRBD1	.	TRBJ1-6	CASRNPPDREWSPLHF	TGTGCCAGTAGGAACCCACCGGACAGGGAGTGGTCACCCCTCCACTTT
TRBV24-1	.	.	TRBJ1-5	CATSGSGGTYQPQHF	TGTGCCACCAGTGGCTCGGGGGGGACCTATCAGCCCCAGCATTTT
TRBV5-3	.	.	TRBJ2-7	CARTPLGADVGLNYEQYF	TGTGCCAGAACCCCCCTGGGAGCGGACGTCGGCTTAAACTACGAGCAGTACTTC
TRBV18	TRBD1	.	TRBJ2-3	CASSPRRQGASDTQYF	TGTGCCAGCTCACCAAGGCGACAGGGGGCCTCAGATACGCAGTATTTT
TRBV6-5	.	.	TRBJ1-1	CASNMGLGATEAFF	TGTGCCAGTAATATGGGGCTTGGAGCGACTGAAGCTTTCTTT
TRBV9	TRBD1	once	TRBJ1-4	CASSLTTGYNEKLFF	TGTGCCAGCAGCTTAACGACAGGGTATAATGAAAAACTGTTTTTT
TRBV11-2	TRBD1	.	TRBJ2-7	CASSSQGWEQYF	TGTGCCAGCAGCTCACAGGGGTGGGAGCAGTACTTC
TRBV5-6	.	few	TRBJ1-5	CASSLGSGFGQPQHF	TGTGCCAGCAGCTTGGGGTCAGGGTTTGGTCAGCCCCAGCATTTT
TRBV9	TRBD1	.	TRBJ2-1	CASSPTGGNEQFF	TGTGCCAGCTCCCCGACAGGGGGCAATGAGCAGTTCTTC
TRBV28	.	.	TRBJ1-3	CASSSGYSGNTIYF	TGTGCCAGCAGTTCAGGCTACTCTGGAAACACCATATATTTT
TRBV19	TRBD1	.	TRBJ1-4	CASSMGQAGEKLFF	TGTGCCAGTAGTATGGGACAGGCCGGGGAAAAACTGTTTTTT
TRBV6-5	.	.	TRBJ1-2	CATFQDRLSWDGYTF	TGTGCCACATTCCAGGACCGACTATCTTGGGATGGCTACACCTTC
TRBV11-1	.	.	TRBJ1-1	CASSLWGGASTEAFF	TGTGCCAGCAGCTTATGGGGGGGTGCTAGCACTGAAGCTTTCTTT
TRBV7-3	TRBD1	.	TRBJ1-2	CASSGGGTGGGNYGYTF	TGTGCCAGCAGCGGAGGCGGGACAGGGGGAGGAAACTATGGCTACACCTTC
TRBV3-1/TRBV3-2	TRBD2	.	TRBJ2-3	CASSPFLAGVTDTQYF	TGTGCCAGCAGTCCCTTTCTCGCGGGAGTCACAGATACGCAGTATTTT
TRBV10-3	TRBD1	.	TRBJ2-7	CAISELPGTGREEQYF	TGTGCCATCAGTGAGTTACCCGGGACAGGGAGAGAGGAGCAGTACTTC
TRBV12-3/TRBV12-4	.	.	TRBJ1-5	CASNTENQPQHF	TGTGCCAGCAATACTGAAAATCAGCCCCAGCATTTT
TRBV7-6	.	.	TRBJ1-4	CASSWSRGTRGNEKLFF	TGTGCCAGCAGCTGGAGTAGGGGGACGAGGGGTAATGAAAAACTGTTTTTT
TRBV5-1	TRBD1	.	TRBJ1-4	CASSLQGGNEKLFF	TGCGCCAGCAGCTTACAGGGGGGTAATGAAAAACTGTTTTTT
TRBV28	.	.	TRBJ1-2	CASLGGRRGYTF	TGTGCCAGCCTGGGGGGACGACGGGGCTACACCTTC
TRBV7-3	.	.	TRBJ2-1	CASSLASSASYNEQFF	TGTGCCAGCAGCCTAGCTTCTAGCGCGTCCTACAATGAGCAGTTCTTC
TRBV30	.	few	TRBJ1-2	CAWSVWRRGYGYTF	TGTGCCTGGAGTGTTTGGCGACGGGGCTATGGCTACACCTTC